This paragraph covers one TCR beta chain sequence. Antigen unknown. This entry belongs to a study of T cells after yellow fever vaccination. In the study overall: When fractions had low cell numbers, they were prepared with SMART-Seq v4 Ultra Low Input.

Study-wide findings and caveats: Shared CD4/CD8 clonotypes were a small share, likely from convergent recombination. FACS-sorted repertoires could harbor abundant contaminating bulk-population clonotypes. Secondary responses were weaker yet peaked faster, day 5 versus 15.

Germline V lookup: CDR1 LNHDA, CDR2 SQIVND (reference sequence). V dropped 9 bases and J dropped 3; count of bases not matched to a gene: 9. The CDR3 contains 14 residues. TCRdb used MiXCR to reprocess the 5' RACE reads, holding one entry per CDR3 protein. This table holds about 550,000 distinct CDR3 sequences, about 19% found once. This chain links TRBV19 with TRBJ2-3, with 7 bases identical to TRBD1. Sequencing used PBMCs, obtained 15 days after the yellow fever booster vaccination. The receptor's source is a man aged 30 to 39 who received the YFV17D yellow fever vaccine. The CDR3 spells CASSDRAQTDTQYF. In DNA form, the CDR3 reads TGTGCCAGCTCCGACAGGGCTCAGACAGATACGCAGTATTTT.